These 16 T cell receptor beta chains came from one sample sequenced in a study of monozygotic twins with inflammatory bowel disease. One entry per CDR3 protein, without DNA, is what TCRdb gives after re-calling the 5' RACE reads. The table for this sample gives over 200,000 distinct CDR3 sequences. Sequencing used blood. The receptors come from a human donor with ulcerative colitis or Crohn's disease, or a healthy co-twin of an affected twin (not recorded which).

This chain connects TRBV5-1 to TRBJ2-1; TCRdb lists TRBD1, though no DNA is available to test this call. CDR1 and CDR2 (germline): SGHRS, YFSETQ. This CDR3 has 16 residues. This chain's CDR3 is CASSLVGGSSYNEQFF.

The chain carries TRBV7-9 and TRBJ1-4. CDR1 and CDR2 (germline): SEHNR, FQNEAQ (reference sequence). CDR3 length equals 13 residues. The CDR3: CASSPSSNEKLFF.

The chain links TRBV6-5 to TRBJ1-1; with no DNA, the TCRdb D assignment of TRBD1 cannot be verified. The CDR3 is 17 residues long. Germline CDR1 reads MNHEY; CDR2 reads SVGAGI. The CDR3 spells CASSYATSGQGATEAFF.

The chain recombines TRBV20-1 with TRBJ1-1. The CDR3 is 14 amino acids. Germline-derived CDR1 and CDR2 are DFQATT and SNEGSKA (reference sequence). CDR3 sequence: CSAQQGGADTEAFF.

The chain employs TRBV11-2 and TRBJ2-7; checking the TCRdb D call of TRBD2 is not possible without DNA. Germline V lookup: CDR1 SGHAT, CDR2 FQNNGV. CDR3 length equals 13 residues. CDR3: CASSLDPAGKQYF.

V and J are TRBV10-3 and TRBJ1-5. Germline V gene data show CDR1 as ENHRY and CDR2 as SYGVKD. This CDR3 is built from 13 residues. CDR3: CAISGKGRQPQHF.

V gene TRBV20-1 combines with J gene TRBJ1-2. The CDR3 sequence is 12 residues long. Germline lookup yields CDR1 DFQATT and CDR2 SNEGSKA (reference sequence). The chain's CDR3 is CSVSDSYYGYTF.

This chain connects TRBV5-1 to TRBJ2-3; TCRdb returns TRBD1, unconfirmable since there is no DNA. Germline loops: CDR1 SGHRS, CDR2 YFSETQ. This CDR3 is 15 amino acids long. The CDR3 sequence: CASSSRERRTDTQYF.

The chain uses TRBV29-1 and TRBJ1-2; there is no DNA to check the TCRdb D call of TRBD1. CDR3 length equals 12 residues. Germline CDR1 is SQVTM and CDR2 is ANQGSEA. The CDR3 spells CSVELQAYGYTF.

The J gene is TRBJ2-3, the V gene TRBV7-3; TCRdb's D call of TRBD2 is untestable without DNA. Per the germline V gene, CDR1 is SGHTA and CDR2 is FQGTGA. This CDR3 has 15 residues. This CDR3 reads CASGVLAGSPDTQYF.

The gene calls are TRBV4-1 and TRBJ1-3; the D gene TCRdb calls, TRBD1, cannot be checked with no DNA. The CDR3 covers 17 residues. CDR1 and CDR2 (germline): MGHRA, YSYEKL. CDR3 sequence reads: CASSLGTGRGSGNTIYF.

The CDR3 loop is CASSLGGGTYEQYF. This chain uses TRBV5-1 with TRBJ2-7; there is no DNA to check the TCRdb D call of TRBD1. Germline CDR1 SGHRS, CDR2 YFSETQ. The CDR3 sequence is 14 residues long.

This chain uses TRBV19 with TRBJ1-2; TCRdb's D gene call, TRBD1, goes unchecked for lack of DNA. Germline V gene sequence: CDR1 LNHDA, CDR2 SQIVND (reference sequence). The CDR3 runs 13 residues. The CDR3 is CASSAQGRYGYTF.

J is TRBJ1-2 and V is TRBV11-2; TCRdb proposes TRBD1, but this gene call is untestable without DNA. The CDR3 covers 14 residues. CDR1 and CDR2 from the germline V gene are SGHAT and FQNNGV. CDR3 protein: CASSLSTGGYGYTF.

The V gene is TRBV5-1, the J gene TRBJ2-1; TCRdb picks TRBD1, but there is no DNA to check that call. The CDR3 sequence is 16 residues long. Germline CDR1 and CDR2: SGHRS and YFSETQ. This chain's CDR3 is CASSLTRPLLSNEQFF.

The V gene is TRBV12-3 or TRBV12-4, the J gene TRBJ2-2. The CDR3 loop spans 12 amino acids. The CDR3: CASSRHTGELFF.